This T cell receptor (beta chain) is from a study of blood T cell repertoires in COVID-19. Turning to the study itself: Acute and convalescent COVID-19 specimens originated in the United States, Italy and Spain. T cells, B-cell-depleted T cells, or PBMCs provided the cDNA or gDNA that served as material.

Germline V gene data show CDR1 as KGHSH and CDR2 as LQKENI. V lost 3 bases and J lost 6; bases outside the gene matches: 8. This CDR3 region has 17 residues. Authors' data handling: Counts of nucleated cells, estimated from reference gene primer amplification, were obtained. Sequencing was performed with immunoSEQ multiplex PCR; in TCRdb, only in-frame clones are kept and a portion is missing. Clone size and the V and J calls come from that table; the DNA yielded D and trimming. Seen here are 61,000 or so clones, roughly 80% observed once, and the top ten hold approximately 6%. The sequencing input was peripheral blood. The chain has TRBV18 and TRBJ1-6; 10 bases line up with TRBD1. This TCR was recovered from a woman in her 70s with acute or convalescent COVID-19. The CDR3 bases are TGTGCCAGCTCACCTACTTCCAGGGACAGGGGTAATTCACCCCTCCACTTT. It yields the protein CASSPTSRDRGNSPLHF.